This TCR beta chain was retrieved from a study of identical twins. Comment on this clonotype: Its antigen is currently unknown.

Study-level results: Monozygotic twins shared more out-of-frame TCR alpha than recombination models predicted. It was cross-sectional statistical analysis, not following the same donors, that the conclusions relied on.

TCRdb passed the 5' RACE reads through MiXCR, listing each CDR3 protein once. The data show a few hundred thousand distinct CDR3 sequences, about 24% seen once. Trimming took 4 bases from V and 5 from J; bases not matched to a gene: 8. CDR1 is DFQATT, CDR2 SNEGSKA, per germline (reference sequence). The CDR3 length is 14 residues. These data also formed part of another study, on T cells expressing NK-cell markers. That publication notes: Where several donors were concerned, these clonotypes also led the CD3+CD56-NKG2C+ fraction. HCMV specificity of the expanded NKG2C+ T cell clones stayed unclear.

Sample: CD4+ T cells sorted from blood. The gene calls are TRBV20-1 and TRBJ2-5; 9 bases fit TRBD2. The sequence derives from a woman younger than 35 in good health. In DNA, the CDR3 is TGCAGTGCTATTGGGGGGACTAGCAGGGAGACCCAGTACTTC. As protein: CSAIGGTSRETQYF.